This T cell receptor beta chain was obtained from a study of cytomegalovirus exposure and HLA in healthy donors. With 60 Vbeta and 13 Jbeta primers, the PCR was carried out. Repertoires were generated with immunoSEQ multiplex PCR, while TCRdb's copy carries only in-frame clones and drops some. Altogether around 160,000 clones are present, roughly 80% being singletons, with the ten largest covering 7% to 9.5%. Germline trimming cut 5 bases from V and 5 bases from J; bases unmatched to any gene: 16. From germline, CDR1 is SGHVS and CDR2 FQNEAQ. The CDR3 is made up of 18 amino acids. This clone appeared a few times. Antigen unknown. Overall study findings and caveats: Reports credit the classifier with highly specific, highly sensitive diagnosis of cytomegalovirus status. A later analysis found common viral pathogens apparently linked to several of the most significant clusters.

The TCR sequence derives from a male donor in good health and CMV-seropositive. What was sequenced was PBMCs. The V and J genes are TRBV7-8 and TRBJ1-2; TRBD1 aligns across 11 bases. CDR3 region: CASSRTEDRGRVRYGYTF. In nucleotides, the CDR3 is TGTGCCAGCAGCCGTACCGAGGACAGGGGGCGGGTTAGGTATGGCTACACCTTC. Full variable domain (rest looked up from reference TRBV7-8 and TRBJ1-2): GAGVSQSPRYKVAKRGQDVALRCDPISGHVSLFWYQQALGQGPEFLTYFQNEAQLDKSGLPSDRFFAERPEGSVSTLKIQRTQQEDSAVYLCASSRTEDRGRVRYGYTFGSGTRLTVV.